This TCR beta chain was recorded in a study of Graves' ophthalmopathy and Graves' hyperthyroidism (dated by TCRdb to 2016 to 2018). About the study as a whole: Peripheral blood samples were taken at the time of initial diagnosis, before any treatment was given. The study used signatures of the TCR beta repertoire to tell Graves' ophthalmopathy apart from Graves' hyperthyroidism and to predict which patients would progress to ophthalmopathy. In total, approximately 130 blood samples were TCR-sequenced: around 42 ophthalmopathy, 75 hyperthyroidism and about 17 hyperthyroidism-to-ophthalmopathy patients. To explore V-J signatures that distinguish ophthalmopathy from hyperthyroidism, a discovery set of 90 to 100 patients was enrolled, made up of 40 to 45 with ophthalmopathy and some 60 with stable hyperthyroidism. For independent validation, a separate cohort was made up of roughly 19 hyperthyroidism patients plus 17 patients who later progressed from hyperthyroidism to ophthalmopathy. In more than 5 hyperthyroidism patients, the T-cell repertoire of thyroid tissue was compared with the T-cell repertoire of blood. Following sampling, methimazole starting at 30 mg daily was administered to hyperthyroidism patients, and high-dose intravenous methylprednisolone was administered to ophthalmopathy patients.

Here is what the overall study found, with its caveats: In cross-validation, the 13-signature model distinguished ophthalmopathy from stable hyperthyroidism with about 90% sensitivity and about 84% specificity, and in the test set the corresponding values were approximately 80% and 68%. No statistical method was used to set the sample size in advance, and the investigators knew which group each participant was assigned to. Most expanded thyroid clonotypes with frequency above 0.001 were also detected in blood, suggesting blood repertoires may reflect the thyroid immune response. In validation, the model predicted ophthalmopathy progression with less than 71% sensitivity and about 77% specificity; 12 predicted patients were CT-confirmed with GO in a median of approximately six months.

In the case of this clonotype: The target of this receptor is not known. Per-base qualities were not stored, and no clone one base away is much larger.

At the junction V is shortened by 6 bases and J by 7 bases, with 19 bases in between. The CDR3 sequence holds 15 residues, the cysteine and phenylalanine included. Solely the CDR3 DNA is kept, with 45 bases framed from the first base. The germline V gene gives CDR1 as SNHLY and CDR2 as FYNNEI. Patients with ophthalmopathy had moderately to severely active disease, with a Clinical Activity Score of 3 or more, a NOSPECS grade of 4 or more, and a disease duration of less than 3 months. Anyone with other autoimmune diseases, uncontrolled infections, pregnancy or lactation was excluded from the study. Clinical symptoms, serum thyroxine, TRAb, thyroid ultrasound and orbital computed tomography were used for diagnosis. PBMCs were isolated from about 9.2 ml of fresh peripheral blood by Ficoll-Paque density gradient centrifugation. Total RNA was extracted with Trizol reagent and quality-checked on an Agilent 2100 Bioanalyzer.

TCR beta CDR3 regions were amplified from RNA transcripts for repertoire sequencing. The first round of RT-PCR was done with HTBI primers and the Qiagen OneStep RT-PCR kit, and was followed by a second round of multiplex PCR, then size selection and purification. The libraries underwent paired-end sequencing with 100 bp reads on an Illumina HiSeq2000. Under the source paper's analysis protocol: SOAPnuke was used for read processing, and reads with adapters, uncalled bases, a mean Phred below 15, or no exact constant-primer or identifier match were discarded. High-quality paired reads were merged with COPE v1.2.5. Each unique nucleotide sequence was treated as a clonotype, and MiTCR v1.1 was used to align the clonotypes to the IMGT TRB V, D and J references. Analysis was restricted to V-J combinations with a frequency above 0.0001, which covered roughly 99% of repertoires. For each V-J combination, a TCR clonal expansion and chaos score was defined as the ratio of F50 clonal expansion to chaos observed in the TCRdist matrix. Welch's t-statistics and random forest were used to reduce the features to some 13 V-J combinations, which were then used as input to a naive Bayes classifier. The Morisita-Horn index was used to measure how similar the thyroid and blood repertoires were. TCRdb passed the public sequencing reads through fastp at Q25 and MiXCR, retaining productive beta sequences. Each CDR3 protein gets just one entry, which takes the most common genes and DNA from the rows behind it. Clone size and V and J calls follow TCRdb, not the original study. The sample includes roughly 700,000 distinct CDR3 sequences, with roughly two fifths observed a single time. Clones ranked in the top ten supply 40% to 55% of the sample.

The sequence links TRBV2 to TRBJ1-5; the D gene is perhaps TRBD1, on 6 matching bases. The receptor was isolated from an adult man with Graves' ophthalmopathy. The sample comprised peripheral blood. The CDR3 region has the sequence CASSQDTGGYQPQHF. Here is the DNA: TGTGCCAGCAGCCAAGATACGGGGGGCTACCAGCCCCAGCATTTT.